This T cell receptor (beta chain) was found in a study of type 1 and type 2 diabetes patients. Across the whole study: From PBMCs, CD4+ and CD8+ T cells were isolated by magnetic microbeads. Overall study results and limits: Some HECs seen only in T1D might also appear in more T2D or control samples.

Of note for this clonotype: Its antigen is still unknown.

Amplification started from genomic DNA. The TCR beta CDR3 region was amplified using 30 forward and 13 reverse primers. TCRdb processed the multiplex PCR reads anew with MiXCR; each CDR3 protein has one entry. The sample consists of approximately 260,000 distinct CDR3 sequences, roughly 44% of them appearing once. This CDR3 has 13 amino acids. Germline CDR1 is MNHNS and CDR2 is SASEGT. The V end lost 1 base, the J end lost 5 bases, and 8 bases lay between the germline ends. The rearrangement joins TRBV6-1 to TRBJ2-5, with D hard to call. The receptor was isolated from a man younger than 30 with type 2 diabetes. The sample was peripheral blood mononuclear cells (PBMCs). The CDR3 DNA reads as TGTGCCAGCAGTGAAGTCGTGGGCGAGACCCAGTACTTC. The encoded protein is CASSEVVGETQYF.